Described below is a single T cell receptor (beta chain) sequence and its context. The antigen is not known. These data are taken from a study of cytomegalovirus exposure and HLA in healthy donors. The data were produced by immunoSEQ multiplex PCR, yet TCRdb's version contains in-frame clones alone and is incomplete. The sample consists of approximately 70,000 clones, around 94% of them appearing once. This CDR3 has 15 residues. Germline values: CDR1 LNHDA, CDR2 SQIVND (reference sequence). V shed 5 bases, J shed 9 bases, and the junction held 10 bases outside the gene matches. General observations from the study: Overall, about 160 TCR beta chains were annotated as cytomegalovirus-associated.

The chain is built from TRBV19 and TRBJ2-4, with 10 bases aligning to TRBD1. Material: PBMCs. This receptor was taken from a woman between 18 and 30 years old in good health and CMV-seropositive. The CDR3 here is CASSATDGTGAIQYF. Written as DNA, the CDR3 is TGTGCCAGTAGTGCGACTGACGGGACAGGGGCCATTCAGTACTTC.